This T cell receptor beta chain was sequenced for a study of shared clonotypes between healthy human individuals. Study conclusions and caveats: Sampling covered nothing but blood. Tissue TCR repertoires likely differ from those found in blood.

At a deep level, the assay was run. Clones were sequenced by immunoSEQ multiplex PCR, and TCRdb holds only the in-frame ones, with some missing. The table includes 1.5 million to 2.5 million clones, about 95% detected once. Turning to this clone: Its target is not known.

Naive CD8 populations comprised CD45RO-negative cells positively selected for CCR7, excluding terminally differentiated effector memory CD45RA+ cells. V was shortened by 0 bases and J by 5 bases, with 15 bases between the two germline ends. This CDR3 spans 16 amino acids. Germline V gives CDR1 SGHVS, CDR2 FNYEAQ. The sample comprised naive CD8+ T cells sorted from blood. The chain links TRBV7-6 to TRBJ2-3, with a possible D match to TRBD2 (6 bases). The sequence was collected from a man between 18 and 35 years old in good health. CDR3 region: CASSLAFREQGDTQYF. CDR3 bases: TGTGCCAGCAGCTTAGCGTTCCGGGAGCAGGGAGATACGCAGTATTTT.